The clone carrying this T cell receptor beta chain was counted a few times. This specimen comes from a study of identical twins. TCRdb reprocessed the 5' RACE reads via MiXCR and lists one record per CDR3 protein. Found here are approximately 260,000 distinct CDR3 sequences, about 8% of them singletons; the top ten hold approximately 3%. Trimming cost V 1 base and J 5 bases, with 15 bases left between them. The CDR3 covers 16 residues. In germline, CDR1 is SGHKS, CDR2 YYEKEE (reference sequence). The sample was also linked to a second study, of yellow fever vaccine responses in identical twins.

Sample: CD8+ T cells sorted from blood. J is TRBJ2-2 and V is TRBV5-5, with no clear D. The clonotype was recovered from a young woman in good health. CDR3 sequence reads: CASSLWQAEETGELFF. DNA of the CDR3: TGTGCCAGCAGCTTGTGGCAGGCTGAGGAGACCGGGGAGCTGTTTTTT.